This TCR beta chain was captured by sequencing in a study of blood T cell repertoires in COVID-19. Study as a whole: The United States, Italy and Spain were the sources of the acute and convalescent COVID-19 samples.

The CDR3 sequence is 17 residues long. Looked up from germline, CDR1 is SGHRS and CDR2 is YFSETQ. V dropped 0 bases and J dropped 8; count of bases not matched to a gene: 13. Clones were read by immunoSEQ multiplex PCR, and TCRdb kept only the in-frame ones, dropping some. The sample has some 90,000 clones, roughly 90% seen once. The material sequenced was peripheral blood. The clonotype originates from a man aged 45-65 years with acute or convalescent COVID-19. This rearrangement joins TRBV5-1 to TRBJ2-1; 8 positions match TRBD2. CDR3 loop: CASSLVGSGNPGDEQFF. The CDR3 DNA follows: TGCGCCAGCAGCTTGGTCGGTAGCGGGAACCCTGGGGATGAGCAGTTCTTC.